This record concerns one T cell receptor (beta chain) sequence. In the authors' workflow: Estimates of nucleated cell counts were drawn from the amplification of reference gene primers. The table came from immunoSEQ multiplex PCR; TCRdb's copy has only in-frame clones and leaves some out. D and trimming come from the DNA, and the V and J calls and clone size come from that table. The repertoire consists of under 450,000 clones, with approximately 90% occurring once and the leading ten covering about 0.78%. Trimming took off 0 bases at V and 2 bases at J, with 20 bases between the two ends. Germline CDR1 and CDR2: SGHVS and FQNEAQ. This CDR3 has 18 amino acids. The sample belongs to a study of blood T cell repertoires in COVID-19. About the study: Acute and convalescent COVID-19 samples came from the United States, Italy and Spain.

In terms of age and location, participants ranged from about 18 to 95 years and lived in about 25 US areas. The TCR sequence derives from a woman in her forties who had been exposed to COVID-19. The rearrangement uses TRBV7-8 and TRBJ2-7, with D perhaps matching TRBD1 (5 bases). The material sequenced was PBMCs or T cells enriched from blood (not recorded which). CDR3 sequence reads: CASSLALRAGSLTYEQYF. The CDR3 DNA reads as TGTGCCAGCAGCTTAGCGCTTCGGGCAGGGTCATTGACCTACGAGCAGTACTTC.